One sample yielded the 25 T cell receptor beta chains listed below, sequenced in a study of cytomegalovirus exposure and HLA in healthy donors. The PCR contained 60 Vbeta and 13 Jbeta primers. Measured with immunoSEQ multiplex PCR; TCRdb has only the in-frame clones, and not every one. The sample consists of fewer than 250,000 clones, more than 80% of them appearing once. The material sequenced was PBMCs. The receptors were sampled from a man aged 25 to 45 in good health and CMV-seronegative.

The chain combines TRBV6-5 with TRBJ1-1, with D perhaps matching TRBD1 (6 bases). CDR1 is MNHEY and CDR2 is SVGAGI in the germline V gene. This CDR3 has 15 amino acids. Trimming removed 6 bases from V and 0 bases from J, with 14 bases in between. DNA of the CDR3: TGTGCCAGCAGACCGGGACACCTCATGAACACTGAAGCTTTCTTT. Translation gives CASRPGHLMNTEAFF.

V usage is TRBV5-5 and J usage is TRBJ1-3; D perhaps matches TRBD1 (6 bases). This CDR3 is 15 amino acids long. Germline V lookup: CDR1 SGHKS, CDR2 YYEKEE (reference sequence). The V end was cut by 4 bases, the J end by 2 bases, with 13 bases between. In DNA form, the CDR3 reads TGTGCCAGCAGCCTCAGGGGCCGGACTGGAAACACCATATATTTT. Protein: CASSLRGRTGNTIYF.

The genes are TRBV28 and TRBJ1-1, with D possibly being TRBD1 (5 bases). The germline V gene encodes CDR1 MDHEN and CDR2 SYDVKM. This CDR3 spans 13 amino acids. V lost 2 bases to trimming and J lost 5 bases, with 9 bases between them. CDR3 nucleotides: TGTGCCAGCAGTTTAACCCCAGGGACTGAAGCTTTCTTT. Amino acids: CASSLTPGTEAFF.

The V call is TRBV9, the J call TRBJ2-3; 13 bases align to TRBD2. CDR1 SGDLS and CDR2 YYNGEE come from the germline V gene. The CDR3 consists of 18 residues. V was clipped by 0 bases and J by 4 bases; unmatched bases: 8. The CDR3 DNA reads TGTGCCAGCAGCGTAGAGGGACTAGCGGGGACGGTTGCAGATACGCAGTATTTT. Amino acid sequence: CASSVEGLAGTVADTQYF. The full variable domain, with the rest looked up from reference TRBV9 and TRBJ2-3, is DSGVTQTPKHLITATGQRVTLRCSPRSGDLSVYWYQQSLDQGLQFLIQYYNGEERAKGNILERFSAQQFPDLHSELNLSSLELGDSALYFCASSVEGLAGTVADTQYFGPGTRLTVL.

This clone was observed once. V is TRBV19 and J is TRBJ1-1; possibly TRBD1 for D (5 bases). Germline V lookup: CDR1 LNHDA, CDR2 SQIVND (reference sequence). V lost 0 bases to trimming and J lost 0 bases, with 20 bases between them. The CDR3 contains 19 residues. This chain's CDR3 is CASSIEGLGLSLMNTEAFF. The CDR3 region has the DNA TGTGCCAGTAGTATAGAGGGGTTGGGGCTCTCTCTAATGAACACTGAAGCTTTCTTT.

The V and J genes are TRBV9 and TRBJ1-2; D gene ambiguous. Germline V gene lookup returns CDR1 SGDLS and CDR2 YYNGEE. This CDR3 is 12 amino acids long. V lost 6 bases and J lost 8, with 14 bases in between. The CDR3 spells CASNDRVRGYTF. The CDR3 DNA reads TGTGCCAGCAACGACCGGGTGCGGGGCTACACCTTC.

The gene calls are TRBV2 and TRBJ2-3; TRBD1 might be the D (6 bases). The CDR3 extends over 14 amino acids. The germline CDR1 and CDR2 sequences are SNHLY and FYNNEI. The ends were cut back, 5 bases at V and 0 bases at J, with 9 bases in the middle. The chain's CDR3 is CASSRTASTDTQYF. In DNA, the CDR3 is TGTGCCAGCAGTCGGACAGCTAGCACAGATACGCAGTATTTT.

The chain combines TRBV6-1 with TRBJ1-4, with a tentative D call TRBD1 (6 bases). The CDR3 loop spans 14 amino acids. V dropped 3 bases and J dropped 7 bases, with 12 bases sitting between them. CDR1 is MNHNS, CDR2 SASEGT, per germline. The CDR3 spells CASSEHQGGEKLFF. CDR3 bases: TGTGCCAGCAGTGAGCACCAAGGGGGTGAAAAACTGTTTTTT.

V gene TRBV23-1 combines with J gene TRBJ1-6; D perhaps matches TRBD1 (6 bases). TRBV23-1 counts as an open reading frame of uncertain function. Deletions cut 0 bases from V and 7 bases from J, with 16 bases between. There are 17 residues in the CDR3. For the CDR3, the DNA is TGCGCCAGCAGTCAATCGGGGGCAGGACAGTCAAATTCACCCCTCCACTTT. Translating it yields CASSQSGAGQSNSPLHF.

In its sample, this clone was seen a few times. The V and J genes are TRBV6-5 and TRBJ1-2; D perhaps matches TRBD1 (6 bases). V was clipped by 6 bases and J by 6 bases, with 17 bases between them. The V gene's germline CDR1 is MNHEY and CDR2 SVGAGI. This CDR3 is 14 amino acids long. The CDR3 reads CASRWTDGSHGYTF. DNA for the CDR3: TGTGCCAGCAGGTGGACAGATGGTTCCCATGGCTACACCTTC.

This chain joins TRBV4-2 and TRBJ2-6; D gene ambiguous. Germline assignment: CDR1 LGHNA and CDR2 YNFKEQ. The CDR3 sequence is 19 residues long. V lost 0 bases, J lost 0 bases, and 15 bases lay in between. The CDR3 sequence is CASSQDVVPESSGANVLTF. The CDR3 coding sequence is TGTGCCAGCAGCCAAGATGTAGTTCCCGAAAGCTCTGGGGCCAACGTCCTGACTTTC.

The CDR3 here is CASSQEDREWLRNSPLHF. CDR3 bases: TGTGCCAGCAGCCAAGAGGATAGGGAGTGGTTAAGGAATTCACCCCTCCACTTT. This chain joins TRBV4-2 and TRBJ1-6; D gene ambiguous. Trimming took off 0 bases at V and 7 bases at J, with 19 bases between the two ends. Germline V CDR1 and CDR2: LGHNA, YNFKEQ. The CDR3 has 18 residues.

The chain carries TRBV7-8 and TRBJ2-3; 9 bases match TRBD1. Germline-derived CDR1 and CDR2 are SGHVS and FQNEAQ. The V and J ends lost 5 bases and 4 bases, in that order; junction bases with no gene match: 10. The CDR3 loop spans 16 amino acids. CDR3 sequence reads: CASSLRTGVSSDTQYF. DNA for the CDR3: TGTGCCAGCAGCCTACGGACAGGGGTGTCGTCAGATACGCAGTATTTT. Full variable domain (remainder filled in from reference TRBV7-8 and TRBJ2-3): GAGVSQSPRYKVAKRGQDVALRCDPISGHVSLFWYQQALGQGPEFLTYFQNEAQLDKSGLPSDRFFAERPEGSVSTLKIQRTQQEDSAVYLCASSLRTGVSSDTQYFGPGTRLTVL.

The chain is built from TRBV6-5 and TRBJ2-7; 7 bases are a match to TRBD1. This CDR3 comprises 14 residues. Germline loops: CDR1 MNHEY, CDR2 SVGAGI. V gave up 0 bases and J gave up 4 bases; unmatched junction bases: 3. As DNA, the CDR3 is TGTGCCAGCAGTTACTCGACAGGGAGATACGAGCAGTACTTC. Its protein product is CASSYSTGRYEQYF.

This CDR3 is CASSSGGNPSGYTF. The CDR3 region has the DNA TGTGCCAGTAGTAGCGGGGGGAATCCCTCCGGCTACACCTTC. The chain combines TRBV19 with TRBJ1-2; possibly TRBD1 for D (5 bases). V dropped 4 bases and J dropped 8 bases, with 17 bases sitting between them. The V gene's germline CDR1 is LNHDA and CDR2 SQIVND (reference sequence). There are 14 residues in the CDR3.

The DNA of the CDR3 is TGTGCCAGCAGTTCCACCGGGACAGGGGTGACCCAGTACTTC. Its translation: CASSSTGTGVTQYF. The rearrangement joins TRBV27 to TRBJ2-5, with 10 bases matching TRBD1. Germline values: CDR1 MNHEY, CDR2 SMNVEV (reference sequence). This CDR3 spans 14 amino acids. J was trimmed by 7 bases and V by 4 bases; bases with no gene match: 6.

This clone was detected only a few times. The chain uses TRBV6-4 and TRBJ2-3, with D maybe TRBD2 (6 bases). CDR3 length equals 17 residues. The V and J ends lost 5 bases and 0 bases respectively, with 18 bases between them. Germline V gene data show CDR1 as MRHNA and CDR2 as SNTAGT. CDR3 in amino acids: CASSPHGGVISTDTQYF. The CDR3, as DNA: TGTGCCAGCAGTCCCCACGGGGGAGTAATTAGCACAGATACGCAGTATTTT.

The chain uses TRBV4-1 and TRBJ1-4, with no clear D. The germline V and J ends were trimmed by 11 bases and 6 bases, with 16 bases remaining between them. The germline CDR1 and CDR2 sequences are MGHRA and YSYEKL. This CDR3 has 13 amino acids. CDR3 residues: CAASLAVHEKLFF. As DNA, the CDR3 is TGCGCCGCTTCCTTGGCGGTACATGAAAAACTGTTTTTT.

The V gene is TRBV11-2, the J gene TRBJ2-1, with TRBD2 matching over 11 bases. With 2 bases clipped from V and 6 bases from J, the junction kept 3 bases outside the gene matches. In germline, CDR1 is SGHAT, CDR2 FQNNGV. This CDR3 has 15 amino acids. The CDR3 DNA reads TGTGCCAGCAGCTTAATAGCGGGGGGGCCCAATGAGCAGTTCTTC. Translating it yields CASSLIAGGPNEQFF. The full variable domain, in which reference TRBV11-2 and TRBJ2-1 provide the parts outside the CDR3, is EAGVAQSPRYKIIEKRQSVAFWCNPISGHATLYWYQQILGQGPKLLIQFQNNGVVDDSQLPKDRFSAERLKGVDSTLKIQPAKLEDSAVYLCASSLIAGGPNEQFFGPGTRLTVL.

The V gene is TRBV5-8, the J gene TRBJ1-4; D uncertain. V gave up 0 bases and J gave up 3 bases, with 12 bases separating them. CDR3 size: 16 residues. CDR1 and CDR2 (germline): SGHTS, YDEGEE. Written as DNA, the CDR3 is TGTGCCAGCAGCTTGGCCGGGCGGGCTCCTAATGAAAAACTGTTTTTT. Protein sequence: CASSLAGRAPNEKLFF.

The genes are TRBV6-5 and TRBJ2-7; the match to TRBD1 covers 11 bases. This CDR3 contains 15 residues. The trim removed 1 base at V and 2 bases at J, leaving 1 base unmatched. CDR1 is MNHEY and CDR2 is SVGAGI in the germline V gene. CDR3 residues: CASSYLGQGAYEQYF. The CDR3 DNA reads as TGTGCCAGCAGTTACTTGGGACAGGGGGCCTACGAGCAGTACTTC.

This chain connects TRBV6-5 to TRBJ1-1; D might be TRBD1 (5 bases). The V end was cut by 4 bases, the J end by 5 bases, with 17 bases between. This CDR3 contains 15 residues. Germline CDR1 MNHEY, CDR2 SVGAGI. The CDR3 is CASSFLRLSGTEAFF. CDR3 DNA sequence: TGTGCCAGCAGTTTCCTCCGACTCTCAGGGACTGAAGCTTTCTTT.

V gene TRBV7-9 combines with J gene TRBJ2-5, with D unclear. Trimming stripped 1 base from V and 3 bases from J, with 6 bases between. Germline assignment: CDR1 SEHNR and CDR2 FQNEAQ (reference sequence). The CDR3 covers 13 residues. CDR3 sequence: CASSLVEKETQYF. The CDR3 DNA is TGTGCCAGCAGCTTAGTGGAGAAAGAGACCCAGTACTTC.

The genes are TRBV2 and TRBJ2-2; 9 bases are shared with TRBD1. With 6 bases clipped from V and 2 bases from J, the junction kept 4 bases outside the gene matches. The length of the CDR3 is 15 residues. The germline V gene has CDR1 SNHLY and CDR2 FYNNEI. Here the CDR3 reads CASRHRGQNTGELFF. The CDR3 DNA reads as TGTGCCAGCAGGCACAGGGGGCAAAACACCGGGGAGCTGTTTTTT.

The chain links TRBV7-9 to TRBJ2-5; 13 positions match TRBD2. The junction had 13 bases not matched to a gene; V was cut back by 3 bases and J by 3 bases. This CDR3 is built from 19 residues. Germline assignment: CDR1 SEHNR and CDR2 FQNEAQ (reference sequence). In nucleotides, the CDR3 is TGTGCCAGCAGCTTCCACCCCATCGGACTAGCGGGGGAGAAAGAGACCCAGTACTTC. It codes for CASSFHPIGLAGEKETQYF.